This section outlines one T cell receptor beta chain sequence together with its context. Antigen specificity is unknown. This entry comes from a study of long-term antiretroviral therapy in people with HIV. About the study: The oldest specimens predate the 2015 immediate-ART recommendation by about a decade.

Broader study findings: The study found narrower CDR3 length ranges in HIV repertoires than in controls.

Treatment locations for all participants with HIV were in the United States. Survey level was the resolution at which the v3.0 immunoSEQ assay ran. Sequenced by immunoSEQ multiplex PCR; TCRdb stores in-frame clones only, minus some. There are 23,000 or so clones in the sample; approximately 95% occur only once, and 9.2% lies in the top ten. The clonotype originates from a woman aged 40 to 50 with HIV. The material sequenced was unsorted PBMCs, taken 7.6 years after starting antiretroviral therapy.

The CDR3 loop reads CASSLQGSAQPQHF. Written as DNA, the CDR3 is TGTGCCAGCAGCCTCCAGGGAAGTGCTCAGCCCCAGCATTTT. This chain links TRBV6-5 with TRBJ1-5, with a weak D call TRBD1 (5 bases). The V gene's germline CDR1 is MNHEY and CDR2 SVGAGI. CDR3 length: 14 amino acids. Trimming removed 6 bases from V and 6 bases from J, with 15 bases in between.